This TCR beta chain was captured by sequencing in a study of blood T cell repertoires in COVID-19. From germline, CDR1 is SGHTA and CDR2 FQGNSA. J was trimmed by 7 bases and V by 1 base; bases with no gene match: 8. The CDR3 is made up of 16 amino acids. Assay: immunoSEQ multiplex PCR; the TCRdb copy retains only in-frame clones and omits some. There are approximately 25,000 clones in the sample; around 92% occur only once, and approximately 30% lies in the top ten. The clonotype comes from a man in his 70s with active COVID-19. Sequenced material: peripheral blood. V usage is TRBV7-2 and J usage is TRBJ2-1; 9 bases fit TRBD2. CDR3 bases: TGTGCCAGCAGCTTAGAAGGGCTAGCGGGAACGAATGAGCAGTTCTTC. Translating gives CASSLEGLAGTNEQFF.